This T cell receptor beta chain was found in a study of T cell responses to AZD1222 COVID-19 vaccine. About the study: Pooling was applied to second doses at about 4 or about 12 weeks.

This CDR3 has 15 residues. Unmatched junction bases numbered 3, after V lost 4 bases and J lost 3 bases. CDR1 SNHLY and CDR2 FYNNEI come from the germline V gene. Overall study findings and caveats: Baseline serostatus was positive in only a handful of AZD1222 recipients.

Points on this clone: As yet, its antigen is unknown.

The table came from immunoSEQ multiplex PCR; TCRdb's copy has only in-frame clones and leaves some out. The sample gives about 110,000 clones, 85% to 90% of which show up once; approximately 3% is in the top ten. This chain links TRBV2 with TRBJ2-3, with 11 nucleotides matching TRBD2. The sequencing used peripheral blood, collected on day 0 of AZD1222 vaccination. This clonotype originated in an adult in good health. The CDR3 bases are TGTGCCAGCAGTGGAACTAGCGGGGGTACAGATACGCAGTATTTT. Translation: CASSGTSGGTDTQYF.